This paragraph reports one TCR beta chain. The CDR3 consists of 15 residues. V shed 3 bases, J shed 6 bases, and the junction held 6 bases outside the gene matches. CDR1 and CDR2 (germline): SQVTM, ANQGSEA. This entry belongs to a study of T cells in Graves' hyperthyroidism and ophthalmopathy. The TCR beta CDR3 regions underwent amplification using RNA transcripts as the source. HTBI primers were employed in a first-round RT-PCR of the TCR CDR3. One entry per CDR3 protein, called by TCRdb with MiXCR from the multiplex PCR reads. This repertoire shows around 400,000 distinct CDR3 sequences, around 14% found once; its top ten account for approximately 30%.

Sequenced sample: blood. The receptor was derived from a woman in her late teens or twenties with Graves' hyperthyroidism that later progressed to Graves' ophthalmopathy. The rearrangement joins TRBV29-1 to TRBJ2-3, with 13 bases matching TRBD2. In DNA form, the CDR3 reads TGCAGCGTTGATACTAGCGGGAGGGCCTCCGATACGCAGTATTTT. Translated: CSVDTSGRASDTQYF.